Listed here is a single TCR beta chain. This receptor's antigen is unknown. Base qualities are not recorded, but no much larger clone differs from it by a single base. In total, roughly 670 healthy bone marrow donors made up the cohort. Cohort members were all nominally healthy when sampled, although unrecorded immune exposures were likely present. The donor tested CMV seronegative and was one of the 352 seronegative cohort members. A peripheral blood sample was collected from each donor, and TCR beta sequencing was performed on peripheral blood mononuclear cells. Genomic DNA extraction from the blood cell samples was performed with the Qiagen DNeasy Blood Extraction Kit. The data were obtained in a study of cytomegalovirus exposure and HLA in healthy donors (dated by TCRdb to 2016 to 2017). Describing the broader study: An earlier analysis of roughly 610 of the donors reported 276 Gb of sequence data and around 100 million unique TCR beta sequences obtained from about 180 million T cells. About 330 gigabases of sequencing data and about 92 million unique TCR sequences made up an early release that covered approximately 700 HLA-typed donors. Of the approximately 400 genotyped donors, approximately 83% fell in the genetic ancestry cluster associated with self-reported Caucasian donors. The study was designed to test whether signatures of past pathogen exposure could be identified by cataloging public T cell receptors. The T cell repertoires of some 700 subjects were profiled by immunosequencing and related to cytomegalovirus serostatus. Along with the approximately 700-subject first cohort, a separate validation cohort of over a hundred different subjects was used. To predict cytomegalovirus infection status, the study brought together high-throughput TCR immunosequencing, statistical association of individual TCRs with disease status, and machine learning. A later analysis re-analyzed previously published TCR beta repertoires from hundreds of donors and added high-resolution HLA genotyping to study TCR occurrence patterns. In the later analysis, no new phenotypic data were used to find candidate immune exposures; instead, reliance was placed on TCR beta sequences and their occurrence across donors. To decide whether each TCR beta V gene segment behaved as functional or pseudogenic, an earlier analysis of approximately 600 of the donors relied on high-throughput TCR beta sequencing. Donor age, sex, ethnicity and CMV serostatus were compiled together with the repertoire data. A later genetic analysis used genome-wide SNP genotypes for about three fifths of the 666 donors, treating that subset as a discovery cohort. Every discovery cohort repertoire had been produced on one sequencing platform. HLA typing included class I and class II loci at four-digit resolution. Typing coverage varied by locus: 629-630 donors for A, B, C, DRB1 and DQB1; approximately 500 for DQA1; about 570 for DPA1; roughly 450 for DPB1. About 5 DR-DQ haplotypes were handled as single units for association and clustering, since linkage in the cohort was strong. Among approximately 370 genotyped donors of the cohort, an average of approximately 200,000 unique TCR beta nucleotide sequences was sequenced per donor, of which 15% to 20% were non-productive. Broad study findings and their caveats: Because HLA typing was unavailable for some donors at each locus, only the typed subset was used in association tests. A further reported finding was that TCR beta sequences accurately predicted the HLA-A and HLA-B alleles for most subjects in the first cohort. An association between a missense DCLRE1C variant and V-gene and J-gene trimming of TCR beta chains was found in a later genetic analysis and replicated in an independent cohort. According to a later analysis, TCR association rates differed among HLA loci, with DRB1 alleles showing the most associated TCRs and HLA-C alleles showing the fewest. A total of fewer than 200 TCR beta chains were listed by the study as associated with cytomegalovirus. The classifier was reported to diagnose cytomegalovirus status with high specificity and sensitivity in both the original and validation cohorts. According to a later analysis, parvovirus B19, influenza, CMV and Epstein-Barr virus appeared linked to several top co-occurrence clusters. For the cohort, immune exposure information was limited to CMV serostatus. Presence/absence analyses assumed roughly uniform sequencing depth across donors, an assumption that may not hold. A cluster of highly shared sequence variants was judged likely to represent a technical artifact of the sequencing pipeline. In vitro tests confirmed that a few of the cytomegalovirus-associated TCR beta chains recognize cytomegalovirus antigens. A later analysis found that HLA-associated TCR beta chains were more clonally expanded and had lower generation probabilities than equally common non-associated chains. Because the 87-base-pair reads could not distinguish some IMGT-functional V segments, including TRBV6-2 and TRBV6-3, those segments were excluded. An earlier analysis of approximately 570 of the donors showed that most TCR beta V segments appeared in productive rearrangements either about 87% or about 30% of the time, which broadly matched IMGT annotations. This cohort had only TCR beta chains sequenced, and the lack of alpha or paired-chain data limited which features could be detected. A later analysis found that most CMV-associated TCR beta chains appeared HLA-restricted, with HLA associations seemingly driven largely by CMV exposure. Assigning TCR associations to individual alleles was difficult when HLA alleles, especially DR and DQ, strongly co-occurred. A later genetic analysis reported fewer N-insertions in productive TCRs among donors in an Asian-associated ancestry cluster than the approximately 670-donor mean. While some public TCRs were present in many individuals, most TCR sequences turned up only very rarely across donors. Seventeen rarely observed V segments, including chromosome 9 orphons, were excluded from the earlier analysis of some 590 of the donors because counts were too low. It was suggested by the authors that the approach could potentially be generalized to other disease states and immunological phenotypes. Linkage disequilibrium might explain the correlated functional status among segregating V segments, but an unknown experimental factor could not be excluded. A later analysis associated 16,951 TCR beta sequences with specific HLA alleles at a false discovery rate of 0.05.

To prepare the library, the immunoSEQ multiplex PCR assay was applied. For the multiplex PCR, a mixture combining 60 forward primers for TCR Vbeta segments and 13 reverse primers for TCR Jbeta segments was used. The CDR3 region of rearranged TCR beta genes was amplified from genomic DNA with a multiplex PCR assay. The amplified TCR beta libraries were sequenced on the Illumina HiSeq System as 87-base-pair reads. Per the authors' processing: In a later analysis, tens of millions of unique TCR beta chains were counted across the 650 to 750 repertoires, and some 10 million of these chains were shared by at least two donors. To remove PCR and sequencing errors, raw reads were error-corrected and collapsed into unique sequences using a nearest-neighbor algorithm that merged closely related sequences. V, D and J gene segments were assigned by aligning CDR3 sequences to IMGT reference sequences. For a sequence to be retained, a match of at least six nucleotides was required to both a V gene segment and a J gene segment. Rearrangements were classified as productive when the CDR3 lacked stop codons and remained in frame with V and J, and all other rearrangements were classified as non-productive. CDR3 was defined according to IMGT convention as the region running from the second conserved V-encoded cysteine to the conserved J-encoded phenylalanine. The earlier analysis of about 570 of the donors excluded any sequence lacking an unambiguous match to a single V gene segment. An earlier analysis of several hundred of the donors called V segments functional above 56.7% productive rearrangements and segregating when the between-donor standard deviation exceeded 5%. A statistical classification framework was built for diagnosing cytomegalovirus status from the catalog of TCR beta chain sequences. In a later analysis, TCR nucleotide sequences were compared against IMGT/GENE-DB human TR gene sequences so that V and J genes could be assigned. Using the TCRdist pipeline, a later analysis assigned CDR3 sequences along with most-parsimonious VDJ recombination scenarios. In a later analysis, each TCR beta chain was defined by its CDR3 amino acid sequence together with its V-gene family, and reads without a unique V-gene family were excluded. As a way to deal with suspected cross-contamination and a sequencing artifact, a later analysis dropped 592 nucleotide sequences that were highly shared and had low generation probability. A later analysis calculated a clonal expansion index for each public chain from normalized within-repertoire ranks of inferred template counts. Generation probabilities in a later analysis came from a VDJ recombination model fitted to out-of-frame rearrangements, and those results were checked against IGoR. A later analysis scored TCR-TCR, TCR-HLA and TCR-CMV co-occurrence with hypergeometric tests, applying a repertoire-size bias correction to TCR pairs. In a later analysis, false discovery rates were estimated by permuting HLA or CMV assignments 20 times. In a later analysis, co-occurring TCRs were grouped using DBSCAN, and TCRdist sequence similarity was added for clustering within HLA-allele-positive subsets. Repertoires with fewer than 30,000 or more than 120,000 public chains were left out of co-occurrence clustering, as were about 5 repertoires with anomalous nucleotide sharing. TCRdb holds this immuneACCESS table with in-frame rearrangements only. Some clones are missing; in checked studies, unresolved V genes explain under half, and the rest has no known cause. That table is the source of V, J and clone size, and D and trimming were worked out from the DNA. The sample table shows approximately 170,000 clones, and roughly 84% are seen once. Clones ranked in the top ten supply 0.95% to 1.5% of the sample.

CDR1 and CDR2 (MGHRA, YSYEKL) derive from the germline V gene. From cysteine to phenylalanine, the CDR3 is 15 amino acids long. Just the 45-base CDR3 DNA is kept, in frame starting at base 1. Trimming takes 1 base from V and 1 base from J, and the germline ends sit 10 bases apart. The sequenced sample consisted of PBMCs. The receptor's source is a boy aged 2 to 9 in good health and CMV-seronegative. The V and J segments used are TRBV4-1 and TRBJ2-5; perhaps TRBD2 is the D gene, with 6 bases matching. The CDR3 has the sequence CASSQGWTIQETQYF. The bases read TGCGCCAGCAGCCAAGGCTGGACTATCCAAGAGACCCAGTACTTC.